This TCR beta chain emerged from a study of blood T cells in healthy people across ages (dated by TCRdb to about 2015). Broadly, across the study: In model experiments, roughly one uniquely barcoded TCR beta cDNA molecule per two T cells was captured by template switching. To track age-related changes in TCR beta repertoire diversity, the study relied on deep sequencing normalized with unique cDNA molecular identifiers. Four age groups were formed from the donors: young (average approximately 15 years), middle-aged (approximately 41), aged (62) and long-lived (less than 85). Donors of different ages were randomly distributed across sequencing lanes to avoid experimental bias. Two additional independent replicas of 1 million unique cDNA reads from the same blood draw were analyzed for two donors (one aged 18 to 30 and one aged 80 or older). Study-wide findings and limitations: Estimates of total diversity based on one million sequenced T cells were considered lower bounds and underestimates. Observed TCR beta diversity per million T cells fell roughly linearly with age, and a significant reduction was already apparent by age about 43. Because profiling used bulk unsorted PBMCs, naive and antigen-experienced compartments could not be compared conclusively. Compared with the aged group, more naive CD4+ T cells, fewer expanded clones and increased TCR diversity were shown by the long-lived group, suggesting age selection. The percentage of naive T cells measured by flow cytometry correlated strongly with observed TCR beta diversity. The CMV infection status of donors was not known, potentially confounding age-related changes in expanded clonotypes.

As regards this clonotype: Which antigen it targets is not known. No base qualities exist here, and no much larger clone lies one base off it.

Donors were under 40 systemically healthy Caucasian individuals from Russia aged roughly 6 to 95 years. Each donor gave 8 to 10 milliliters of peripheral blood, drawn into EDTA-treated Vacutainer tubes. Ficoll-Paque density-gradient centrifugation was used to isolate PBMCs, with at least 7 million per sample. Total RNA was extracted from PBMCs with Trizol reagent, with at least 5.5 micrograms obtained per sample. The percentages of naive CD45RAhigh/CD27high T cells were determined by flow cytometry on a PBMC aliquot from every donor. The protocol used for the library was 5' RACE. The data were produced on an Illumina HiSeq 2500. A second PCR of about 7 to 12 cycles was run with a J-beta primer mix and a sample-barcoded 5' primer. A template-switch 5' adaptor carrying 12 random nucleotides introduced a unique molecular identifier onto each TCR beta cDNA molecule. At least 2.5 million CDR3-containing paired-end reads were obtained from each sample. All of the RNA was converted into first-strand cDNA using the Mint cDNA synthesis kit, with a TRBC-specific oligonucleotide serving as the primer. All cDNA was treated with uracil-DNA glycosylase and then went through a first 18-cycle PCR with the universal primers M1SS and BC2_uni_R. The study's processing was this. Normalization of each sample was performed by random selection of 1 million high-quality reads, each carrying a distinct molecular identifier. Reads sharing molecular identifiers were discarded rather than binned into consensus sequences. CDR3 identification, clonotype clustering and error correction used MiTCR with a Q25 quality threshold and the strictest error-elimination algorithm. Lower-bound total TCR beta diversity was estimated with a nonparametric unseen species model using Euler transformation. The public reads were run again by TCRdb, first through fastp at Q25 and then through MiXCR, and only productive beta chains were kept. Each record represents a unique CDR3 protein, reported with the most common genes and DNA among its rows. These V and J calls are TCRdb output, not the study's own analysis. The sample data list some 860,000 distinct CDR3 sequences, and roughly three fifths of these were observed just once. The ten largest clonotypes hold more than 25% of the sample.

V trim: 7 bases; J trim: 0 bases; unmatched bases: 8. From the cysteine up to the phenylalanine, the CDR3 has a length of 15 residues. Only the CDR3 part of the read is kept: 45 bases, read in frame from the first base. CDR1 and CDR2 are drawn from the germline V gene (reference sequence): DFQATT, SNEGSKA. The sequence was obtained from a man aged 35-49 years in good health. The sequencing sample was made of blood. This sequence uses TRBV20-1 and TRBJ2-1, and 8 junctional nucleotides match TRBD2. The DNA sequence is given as TGCAGTGGGATAGACGGGACTAGCTCCTACAATGAGCAGTTCTTC. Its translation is CSGIDGTSSYNEQFF.